Given below is one TCR beta chain in context. This record comes from a study of shared clonotypes between healthy human individuals. Trimming took 0 bases from V and 4 from J, leaving 8 bases between them. The germline gives CDR1 SGHNT, CDR2 YYREEE (reference sequence). The CDR3 totals 14 residues. Libraries were prepared by immunoSEQ multiplex PCR; TCRdb keeps only in-frame clonotypes and omits some of them. The repertoire has 1,400,000 or so clones, less than 99% of them found once; the top ten carry 0.36%. This clonotype originated in a man younger than 45 in good health. The specimen was naive CD4+ T cells sorted from blood. The subset: CD45RA+ positively selected. The V call is TRBV5-4, the J call TRBJ1-5; no clear D gene. The CDR3 is CASSLDTRNQPQHF. CDR3 DNA: TGTGCCAGCAGCTTGGATACCAGGAATCAGCCCCAGCATTTT.